The T cell receptor (beta chain) under discussion was sequenced for a study of T cell responses to AZD1222 COVID-19 vaccine. Study details: Second-dose intervals of approximately 4 or approximately 12 weeks were pooled.

Points from the study as a whole: Most donors were white British, females outnumbered males, and clonal diversity was possibly underestimated. Only a handful of AZD1222 recipients, about six in all, had baseline seropositivity. CD4 TCRs covered the whole spike, strongest at regions 160-218 and 743-854.

Sequenced by immunoSEQ multiplex PCR; TCRdb stores in-frame clones only, minus some. The sample carries under 150,000 clones, more than 90% recorded once. V lost 2 bases and J 9 bases, leaving 15 bases between the germline ends. The CDR3 length is 15 residues. Germline values: CDR1 SGHRS, CDR2 YFSETQ. A remark on this clone: Its antigen remains unknown.

The chain joins TRBV5-1 to TRBJ1-6, with a tentative D call TRBD1 (6 bases). The input for sequencing was peripheral blood, taken on day 0 of AZD1222 vaccination. The TCR sequence derives from an adult in good health. CDR3 in DNA: TGCGCCAGCAGCTTCCAGGGGCTCGAGGGTTCACCCCTCCACTTT. Its translation: CASSFQGLEGSPLHF.